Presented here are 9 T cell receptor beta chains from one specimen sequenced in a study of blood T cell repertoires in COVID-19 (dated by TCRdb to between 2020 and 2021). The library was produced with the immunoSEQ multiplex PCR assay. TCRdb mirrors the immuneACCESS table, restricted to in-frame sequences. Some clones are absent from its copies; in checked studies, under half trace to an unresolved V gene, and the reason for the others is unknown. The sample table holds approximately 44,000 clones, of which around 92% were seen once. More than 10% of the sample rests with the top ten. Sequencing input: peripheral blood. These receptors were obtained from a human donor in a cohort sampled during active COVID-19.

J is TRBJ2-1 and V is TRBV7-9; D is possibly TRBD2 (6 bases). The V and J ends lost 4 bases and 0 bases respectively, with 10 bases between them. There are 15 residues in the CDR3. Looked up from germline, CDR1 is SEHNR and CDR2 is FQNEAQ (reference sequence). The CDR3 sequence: CASSSKAGSYNEQFF. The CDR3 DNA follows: TGTGCCAGCAGCTCGAAAGCGGGCTCCTACAATGAGCAGTTCTTC. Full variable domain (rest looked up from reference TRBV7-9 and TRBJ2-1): DTGVSQNPRHKITKRGQNVTFRCDPISEHNRLYWYRQTLGQGPEFLTYFQNEAQLEKSRLLSDRFSAERPKGSFSTLEIQRTEQGDSAMYLCASSSKAGSYNEQFFGPGTRLTVL.

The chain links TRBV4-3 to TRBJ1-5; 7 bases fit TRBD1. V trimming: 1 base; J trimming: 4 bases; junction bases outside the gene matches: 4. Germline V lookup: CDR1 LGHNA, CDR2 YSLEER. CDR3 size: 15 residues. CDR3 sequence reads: CASSQGTGWNQPQHF. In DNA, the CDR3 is TGCGCCAGCAGCCAAGGGACAGGATGGAATCAGCCCCAGCATTTT.

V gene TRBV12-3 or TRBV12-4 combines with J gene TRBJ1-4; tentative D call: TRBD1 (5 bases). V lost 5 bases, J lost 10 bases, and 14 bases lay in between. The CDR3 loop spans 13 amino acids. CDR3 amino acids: CASSDSGIAKLFF. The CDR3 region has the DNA TGTGCCAGCAGTGACAGTGGTATTGCAAAACTGTTTTTT.

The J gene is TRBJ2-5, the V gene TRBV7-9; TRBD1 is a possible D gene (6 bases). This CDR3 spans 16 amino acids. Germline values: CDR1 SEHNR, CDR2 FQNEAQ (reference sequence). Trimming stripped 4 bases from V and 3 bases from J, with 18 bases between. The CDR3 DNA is TGTGCCAGCAGCTCGTACTTACAACAGGGAAAAGAGACCCAGTACTTC. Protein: CASSSYLQQGKETQYF.

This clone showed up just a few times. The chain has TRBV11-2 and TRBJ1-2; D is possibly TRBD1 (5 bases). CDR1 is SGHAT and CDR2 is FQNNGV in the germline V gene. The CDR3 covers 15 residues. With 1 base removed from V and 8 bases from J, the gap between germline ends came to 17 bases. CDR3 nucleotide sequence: TGTGCCAGCAGCTTAGGGTCGACGGGGGACCGGGGCTACACCTTC. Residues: CASSLGSTGDRGYTF.

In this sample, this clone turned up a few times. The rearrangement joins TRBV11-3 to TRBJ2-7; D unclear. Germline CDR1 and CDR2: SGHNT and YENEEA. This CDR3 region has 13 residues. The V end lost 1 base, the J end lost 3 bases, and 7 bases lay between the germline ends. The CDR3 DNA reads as TGTGCCAGCAGCTTAGGGGCAGACTACGAGCAGTACTTC. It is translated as CASSLGADYEQYF.

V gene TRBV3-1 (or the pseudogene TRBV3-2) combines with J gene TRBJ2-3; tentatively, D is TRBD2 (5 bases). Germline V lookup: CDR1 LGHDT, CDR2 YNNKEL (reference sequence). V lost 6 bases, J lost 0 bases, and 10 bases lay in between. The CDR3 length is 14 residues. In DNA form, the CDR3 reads TGTGCCAGCAGATCGGGAACAAGCACAGATACGCAGTATTTT. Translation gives CASRSGTSTDTQYF.

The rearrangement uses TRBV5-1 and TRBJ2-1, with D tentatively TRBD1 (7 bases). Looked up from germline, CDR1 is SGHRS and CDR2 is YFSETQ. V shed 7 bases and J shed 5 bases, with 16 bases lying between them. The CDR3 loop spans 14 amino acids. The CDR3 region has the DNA TGCGCCAGCGCCCCGCGGGACAGCCACAATGAGCAGTTCTTC. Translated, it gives CASAPRDSHNEQFF.

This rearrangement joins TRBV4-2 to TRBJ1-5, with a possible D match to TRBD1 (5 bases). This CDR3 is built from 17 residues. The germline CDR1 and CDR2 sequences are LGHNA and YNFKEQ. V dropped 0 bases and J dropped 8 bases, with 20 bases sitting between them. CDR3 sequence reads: CASSQEVLRGLSEPQHF. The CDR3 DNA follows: TGTGCCAGCAGCCAAGAAGTGTTAAGGGGTCTTAGTGAGCCCCAGCATTTT.